The next 9 T cell receptor beta chains were all read from a single sample in a study of cytomegalovirus exposure and HLA in healthy donors. This PCR relied on a set of 60 Vbeta primers and 13 Jbeta primers. Produced via immunoSEQ multiplex PCR; TCRdb's table is partial and in-frame only. Here the sample table reports 100,000 to 150,000 clones. Sequenced input: PBMCs. Every receptor here comes from a woman between 40 and 50 years old in good health and CMV-seropositive.

The chain joins TRBV7-8 to TRBJ2-7, with a possible D match to TRBD2 (6 bases). In germline, CDR1 is SGHVS, CDR2 FQNEAQ. The CDR3 has 14 amino acids. The ends were cut back, 5 bases at V and 3 bases at J, with 14 bases in the middle. The chain's CDR3 is CASSRGVLSYEQYF. The DNA for the CDR3 is TGTGCCAGCAGCCGCGGGGTCTTAAGCTACGAGCAGTACTTC.

The gene calls are TRBV2 and TRBJ2-5; maybe TRBD2 (6 bases). The J call is doubtful: the DNA matches TRBJ2-7 better. The length of the CDR3 is 15 residues. The germline gives CDR1 SNHLY, CDR2 FYNNEI. CDR3 bases: TGTGCCAGCAGTGGTGTGGGACTCGAGGGCTACGAGCAGTACTTC. Translation gives CASSGVGLEGYEQYF.

V and J are TRBV2 and TRBJ1-5, with D unclear. CDR3 size: 15 residues. In germline, CDR1 is SNHLY, CDR2 FYNNEI. The V end was cut by 3 bases, the J end by 0 bases, with 9 bases between. The CDR3 region is CASSDARNSNQPQHF. DNA of the CDR3: TGTGCCAGCAGTGATGCCAGAAATAGCAATCAGCCCCAGCATTTT.

The rearrangement joins TRBV11-2 to TRBJ2-1, with 10 bases identical to TRBD2. Per germline, CDR1 SGHAT and CDR2 FQNNGV. The CDR3 sequence is 18 residues long. The J segment lost 8 bases and the V segment lost 1 base, leaving 14 bases of the junction unmatched. The chain's CDR3 is CASSLGRGSLAGVDEQFF. Here the CDR3 DNA reads TGTGCCAGCAGCTTAGGTCGCGGGTCGCTAGCGGGAGTGGATGAGCAGTTCTTC. The complete variable domain, with remaining parts taken from reference TRBV11-2 and TRBJ2-1, reads EAGVAQSPRYKIIEKRQSVAFWCNPISGHATLYWYQQILGQGPKLLIQFQNNGVVDDSQLPKDRFSAERLKGVDSTLKIQPAKLEDSAVYLCASSLGRGSLAGVDEQFFGPGTRLTVL.

The chain couples TRBV15 to TRBJ2-7; TRBD1 matches at 8 bases. The trim removed 5 bases at V and 4 bases at J, leaving 4 bases unmatched. The germline CDR1 and CDR2 sequences are LNHNV and YYDKDF (reference sequence). The CDR3 sequence is 13 residues long. The CDR3 DNA sequence: TGTGCCACCAGCTTGGACAGGGAATACGAGCAGTACTTC. This codes for CATSLDREYEQYF.

The V call is TRBV25-1, the J call TRBJ1-2; D remains ambiguous. Trimming took off 1 base at V and 0 bases at J, with 9 bases between the two ends. CDR3 size: 15 residues. Per germline, CDR1 MGHDK and CDR2 SYGVNS. The CDR3 loop reads CASSESKDSNYGYTF. CDR3 in DNA: TGTGCCAGCAGTGAATCTAAGGACTCTAACTATGGCTACACCTTC.

The chain joins TRBV6-1 to TRBJ2-1; 10 bases fit TRBD2. V dropped 4 bases and J dropped 8; count of bases not matched to a gene: 8. This CDR3 spans 15 amino acids. Per the germline V gene, CDR1 is MNHNS and CDR2 is SASEGT. DNA for the CDR3: TGTGCCAGCAGTGTGAGCGGGAGGGCCAGGGATGAGCAGTTCTTC. It yields the protein CASSVSGRARDEQFF.

The rearrangement uses TRBV2 and TRBJ2-7; a possible D gene is TRBD1 (6 bases). CDR1 and CDR2 from the germline V gene are SNHLY and FYNNEI. The CDR3 contains 14 residues. V was shortened by 6 bases and J by 2 bases, with 14 bases between the two germline ends. The CDR3 nucleotides are TGTGCCAGCAGCCGAAGGACAGCCCCCTACGAGCAGTACTTC. It translates to CASSRRTAPYEQYF.

The rearrangement joins TRBV7-2 to TRBJ2-3; D ambiguous. In germline, CDR1 is SGHTA, CDR2 FQGNSA. The CDR3 extends over 15 amino acids. V dropped 1 base and J dropped 0 bases, with 8 bases sitting between them. Here the CDR3 reads CASSLEVSSTDTQYF. CDR3 DNA: TGTGCCAGCAGCTTAGAAGTGAGCAGCACAGATACGCAGTATTTT. Complete variable domain (other parts from reference TRBV7-2 and TRBJ2-3): GAGVSQSPSNKVTEKGKDVELRCDPISGHTALYWYRQSLGQGLEFLIYFQGNSAPDKSGLPSDRFSAERTGGSVSTLTIQRTQQEDSAVYLCASSLEVSSTDTQYFGPGTRLTVL.